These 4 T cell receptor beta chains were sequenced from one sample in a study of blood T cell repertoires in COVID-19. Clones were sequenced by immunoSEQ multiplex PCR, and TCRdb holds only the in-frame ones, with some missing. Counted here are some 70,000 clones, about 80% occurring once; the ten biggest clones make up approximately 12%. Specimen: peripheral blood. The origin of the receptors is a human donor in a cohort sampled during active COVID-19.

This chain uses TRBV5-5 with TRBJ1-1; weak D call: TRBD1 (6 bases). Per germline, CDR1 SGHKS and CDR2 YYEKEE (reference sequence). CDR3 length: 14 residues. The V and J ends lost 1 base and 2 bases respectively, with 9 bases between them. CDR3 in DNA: TGTGCCAGCAGCTTGTTGGGGGCCAACACTGAAGCTTTCTTT. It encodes CASSLLGANTEAFF.

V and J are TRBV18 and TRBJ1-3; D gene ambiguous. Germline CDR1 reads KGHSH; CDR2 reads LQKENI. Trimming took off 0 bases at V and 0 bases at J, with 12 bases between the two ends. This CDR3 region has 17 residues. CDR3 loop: CASSPPNLNPSGNTIYF. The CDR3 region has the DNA TGTGCCAGCTCACCACCCAACCTAAACCCCTCTGGAAACACCATATATTTT.

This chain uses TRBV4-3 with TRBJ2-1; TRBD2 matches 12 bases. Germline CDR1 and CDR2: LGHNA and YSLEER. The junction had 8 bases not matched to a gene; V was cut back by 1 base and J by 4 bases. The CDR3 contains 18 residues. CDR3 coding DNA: TGCGCCAGCAGCCAAGCCGAACTAGCGGGGGGTGGGTACAATGAGCAGTTCTTC. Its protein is CASSQAELAGGGYNEQFF.

The CDR3 region is CASGDRVSGELFF. In nucleotides, the CDR3 is TGTGCCAGCGGGGACAGGGTGAGCGGGGAGCTGTTTTTT. The rearrangement uses TRBV12-3 or TRBV12-4 and TRBJ2-2; 9 bases fit TRBD1. V lost 8 bases to trimming and J lost 7 bases; unmatched junction nucleotides: 5. The CDR3 runs to 13 residues.